Below are 15 T cell receptor beta chains sequenced from a single sample in a study of cytomegalovirus exposure and HLA in healthy donors. PCR employed 60 Vbeta and 13 Jbeta primers. Profiling relied on immunoSEQ multiplex PCR, and the TCRdb table lists in-frame clones only, not all of them. The data include around 60,000 clones; the top ten clones carry 3.6%. The sample taken for sequencing was PBMCs. These receptors all stem from a woman aged 18-30 years in good health and CMV-seronegative.

The genes are TRBV4-1 and TRBJ1-2, with D hard to call. The germline V gene encodes CDR1 MGHRA and CDR2 YSYEKL. CDR3 length: 13 residues. Trimming cost V 3 bases and J 4 bases, with 9 bases left between them. CDR3 protein: CASSQPGFYGYTF. In DNA, the CDR3 is TGCGCCAGCAGCCAGCCGGGGTTCTATGGCTACACCTTC.

The chain has TRBV7-9 and TRBJ2-7, with TRBD1 matching over 7 bases. This CDR3 contains 12 residues. Germline V gene sequence: CDR1 SEHNR, CDR2 FQNEAQ (reference sequence). The V gene end was trimmed by 5 bases and the J gene end by 3 bases; junction bases not matched to a gene: 1. The CDR3 coding sequence is TGTGCCAGCAGCGGGACAGTCTACGAGCAGTACTTC. It yields the protein CASSGTVYEQYF.

This chain links TRBV6-1 with TRBJ2-7; TRBD1 might be the D (5 bases). Deletions cut 2 bases from V and 4 bases from J, with 9 bases between. The V gene's germline CDR1 is MNHNS and CDR2 SASEGT. The CDR3 is made up of 13 amino acids. CDR3 DNA: TGTGCCAGCAGTGAACAGGGTCAATACGAGCAGTACTTC. Amino acids: CASSEQGQYEQYF.

The chain recombines TRBV7-8 with TRBJ1-5, with D tentatively TRBD1 (5 bases). Germline V gives CDR1 SGHVS, CDR2 FQNEAQ. Trimming removed 3 bases from V and 4 bases from J, with 16 bases in between. The CDR3 extends over 16 amino acids. The CDR3 nucleotides read TGTGCCAGCAGCTTGTCCCGGACACCTTCAAATCAGCCCCAGCATTTT. It specifies CASSLSRTPSNQPQHF.

J is TRBJ1-3 and V is TRBV19, with D perhaps matching TRBD1 (5 bases). Germline loops: CDR1 LNHDA, CDR2 SQIVND (reference sequence). The V end lost 3 bases, the J end lost 3 bases, and 6 bases lay between the germline ends. This CDR3 comprises 13 residues. The CDR3 DNA reads TGTGCCAGTAGTATCGGGGGTGGAAACACCATATATTTT. It is translated as CASSIGGGNTIYF.

Written as DNA, the CDR3 is TGTGCCAGCAGTAGCGGGGGGCCGTCCTACAATGAGCAGTTCTTC. It is translated as CASSSGGPSYNEQFF. The V and J genes are TRBV28 and TRBJ2-1; 9 nucleotides agree with TRBD2. Germline lookup yields CDR1 MDHEN and CDR2 SYDVKM. The CDR3 is 15 amino acids. V gave up 5 bases and J gave up 1 base; unmatched junction bases: 3.

The chain has TRBV18 and TRBJ1-1; D might be TRBD1 (6 bases). V was shortened by 2 bases and J by 1 base, with 8 bases between the two germline ends. The germline V gene has CDR1 KGHSH and CDR2 LQKENI. The CDR3 length is 14 residues. The CDR3 bases are TGTGCCAGCTCACCAGCGACAGGGAACACTGAAGCTTTCTTT. The encoded protein is CASSPATGNTEAFF. Drawing the rest from reference TRBV18 and TRBJ1-1, the complete variable domain is NAGVMQNPRHLVRRRGQEARLRCSPMKGHSHVYWYRQLPEEGLKFMVYLQKENIIDESGMPKERFSAEFPKEGPSILRIQQVVRGDSAAYFCASSPATGNTEAFFGQGTRLTVV.

The rearrangement uses TRBV19 and TRBJ1-1, with D perhaps matching TRBD1 (5 bases). This CDR3 is built from 15 residues. Trimming cost V 5 bases and J 1 base, with 14 bases left between them. Looked up from germline, CDR1 is LNHDA and CDR2 is SQIVND (reference sequence). In DNA form, the CDR3 reads TGTGCCAGTAGTCCCACAGGCTTATGGAACACTGAAGCTTTCTTT. It specifies CASSPTGLWNTEAFF.

This chain links TRBV6-6 with TRBJ2-1; TRBD2 matches 14 bases. The ends lost 7 bases at V and 11 bases at J; junction bases unmatched: 10. CDR1 is MNHNY, CDR2 SVGAGI, per germline (reference sequence). The CDR3 sequence is 15 residues long. CDR3 DNA: TGTGCCAGCAACGGGGGGGGACTAGCGGGAGACAAGCAGTTCTTC. This sequence encodes CASNGGGLAGDKQFF.

The chain recombines TRBV18 with TRBJ2-1; a possible D gene is TRBD2 (5 bases). CDR1 is KGHSH and CDR2 is LQKENI in the germline V gene. The V end was cut by 7 bases, the J end by 3 bases, with 22 bases between. This CDR3 has 17 amino acids. The CDR3, as DNA: TGTGCCAGCTTCCGGACCTCCCTTGCGGGTGGCTACAATGAGCAGTTCTTC. It translates to CASFRTSLAGGYNEQFF.

This chain uses TRBV5-1 with TRBJ2-5, with a tentative D call TRBD2 (6 bases). The CDR3 is 13 amino acids. Per the germline V gene, CDR1 is SGHRS and CDR2 is YFSETQ. V lost 4 bases to trimming and J lost 4 bases, with 11 bases between them. Here the CDR3 reads CASSGAGSETQYF. The CDR3 region has the DNA TGCGCCAGCAGCGGGGCGGGGTCAGAGACCCAGTACTTC.

The chain joins TRBV27 to TRBJ1-2, with D maybe TRBD1 (6 bases). Germline V CDR1 and CDR2: MNHEY, SMNVEV (reference sequence). The CDR3 is made up of 13 amino acids. V lost 6 bases, J lost 2 bases, and 10 bases lay in between. The CDR3 here is CASSQQGNYGYTF. CDR3 sequence (DNA): TGTGCCAGCAGCCAACAGGGCAACTATGGCTACACCTTC.

The rearrangement joins TRBV5-4 to TRBJ1-1; 9 bases line up with TRBD1. CDR1 is SGHNT and CDR2 is YYREEE in the germline V gene (reference sequence). The CDR3 spans 14 residues. With 5 bases clipped from V and 4 bases from J, the junction kept 6 bases outside the gene matches. The CDR3, as DNA: TGTGCCAGCAGAACGGGGACAGGGAGCACTGAAGCTTTCTTT. Translating it yields CASRTGTGSTEAFF.

J is TRBJ2-5 and V is TRBV10-3; 8 nucleotides agree with TRBD2. V was clipped by 4 bases and J by 3 bases; unmatched bases: 4. The CDR3 runs to 14 residues. Looked up from germline, CDR1 is ENHRY and CDR2 is SYGVKD. CDR3 region: CAISVSLAEETQYF. The CDR3 DNA is TGTGCCATCAGTGTGTCACTAGCGGAAGAGACCCAGTACTTC.

The CDR3 DNA is TGTGCCAGCAGCTTTACCCGTCAGAGACAGGGGACGATCACAGATACGCAGTATTTT. It codes for CASSFTRQRQGTITDTQYF. The chain links TRBV7-3 to TRBJ2-3, with TRBD1 matching 8 bases. The CDR3 spans 19 residues. Germline V CDR1 and CDR2: SGHTA, FQGTGA. The V and J ends lost 3 bases and 2 bases, in that order; junction bases with no gene match: 16. Combining the CDR3 with reference TRBV7-3 and TRBJ2-3 gives the whole variable domain GAGVSQTPSNKVTEKGKYVELRCDPISGHTALYWYRQSLGQGPEFLIYFQGTGAADDSGLPNDRFFAVRPEGSVSTLKIQRTERGDSAVYLCASSFTRQRQGTITDTQYFGPGTRLTVL.